The 27 T cell receptor beta chains presented below share a single source sample, sequenced in a study of cytomegalovirus exposure and HLA in healthy donors. Measured with immunoSEQ multiplex PCR; TCRdb has only the in-frame clones, and not every one. The profile shows hundreds of thousands of clones, 80% to 90% of them singletons. The sequenced sample consisted of PBMCs. The receptors originated from a woman aged 18 to 35 in good health and CMV-seronegative.

This rearrangement joins TRBV2 to TRBJ1-5; a possible D gene is TRBD1 (5 bases). The CDR3 contains 12 residues. V lost 4 bases to trimming and J lost 8 bases, with 9 bases between them. CDR1 and CDR2 from the germline V gene are SNHLY and FYNNEI. The CDR3 here is CASSVEGKPQHF. As DNA, the CDR3 is TGTGCCAGCAGTGTGGAGGGGAAGCCCCAGCATTTT.

V gene TRBV19 combines with J gene TRBJ2-2; no clear D. The CDR3 runs to 12 residues. V gave up 8 bases and J gave up 4 bases, with 8 bases separating them. The germline CDR1 and CDR2 sequences are LNHDA and SQIVND (reference sequence). CDR3 sequence reads: CASATSTGELFF. CDR3 DNA sequence: TGTGCCAGTGCGACAAGCACCGGGGAGCTGTTTTTT.

The table lists this clone with a few counts. CDR3: CASSLATAYEQYF. The CDR3 nucleotides read TGCGCCAGCAGCTTGGCGACAGCCTACGAGCAGTACTTC. V usage is TRBV5-1 and J usage is TRBJ2-7; possible D gene TRBD1, 5 bases. The germline V and J ends were trimmed by 0 bases and 2 bases, with 6 bases remaining between them. The CDR3 runs 13 residues. The germline V gene encodes CDR1 SGHRS and CDR2 YFSETQ.

V gene TRBV6-5 combines with J gene TRBJ2-3, with TRBD2 identical over 10 bases. CDR3 length equals 14 residues. V lost 5 bases to trimming and J lost 10 bases; unmatched junction nucleotides: 9. Germline V lookup: CDR1 MNHEY, CDR2 SVGAGI. The CDR3 here is CASSKAGGPFAQYF. The CDR3 coding sequence is TGTGCCAGCAGTAAAGCGGGAGGGCCCTTTGCGCAGTATTTT.

The chain is built from TRBV5-8 and TRBJ2-1; weak D call: TRBD2 (6 bases). The CDR3 is made up of 16 amino acids. Per the germline V gene, CDR1 is SGHTS and CDR2 is YDEGEE. V shed 0 bases and J shed 0 bases, with 10 bases lying between them. The CDR3 nucleotides read TGTGCCAGCAGCTTGGAACAGCGGGTCTCCTACAATGAGCAGTTCTTC. This translates into CASSLEQRVSYNEQFF.

The chain carries TRBV6-1 and TRBJ2-1; no clear D gene. Germline lookup yields CDR1 MNHNS and CDR2 SASEGT. The CDR3 sequence is 15 residues long. The ends were cut back, 6 bases at V and 3 bases at J, with 15 bases in the middle. The CDR3 nucleotides are TGTGCCAGCAGCCTAGTCGACCAGAGCTACAATGAGCAGTTCTTC. Translation: CASSLVDQSYNEQFF.

To note about this clone: The same CDR3 can be traced to other DNA sequences in this sample. The genes are TRBV27 and TRBJ1-1; a possible D gene is TRBD1 (5 bases). From germline, CDR1 is MNHEY and CDR2 SMNVEV (reference sequence). Trimming stripped 3 bases from V and 2 bases from J, with 10 bases between. There are 14 residues in the CDR3. The CDR3 reads CASSFGGLNTEAFF. The CDR3 DNA reads as TGTGCCAGCAGTTTCGGGGGGTTAAACACTGAAGCTTTCTTT.

CDR3 loop: CASSLGRGMNTEAFF. In nucleotides, the CDR3 is TGCGCCAGCAGCCTGGGGCGGGGGATGAACACTGAAGCTTTCTTT. The genes are TRBV5-1 and TRBJ1-1; maybe TRBD1 (5 bases). Per the germline V gene, CDR1 is SGHRS and CDR2 is YFSETQ. The length of the CDR3 is 15 residues. Trimming took off 4 bases at V and 0 bases at J, with 13 bases between the two ends. The entire variable domain, with the rest obtained from reference TRBV5-1 and TRBJ1-1, is as follows: KAGVTQTPRYLIKTRGQQVTLSCSPISGHRSVSWYQQTPGQGLQFLFEYFSETQRNKGNFPGRFSGRQFSNSRSEMNVSTLELGDSALYLCASSLGRGMNTEAFFGQGTRLTVV.

The rearrangement joins TRBV5-1 to TRBJ1-5; tentatively, D is TRBD1 (5 bases). Trimming shortened V by 0 bases and J by 7 bases, and 11 bases separated the two germline ends. This CDR3 spans 14 amino acids. The germline CDR1 and CDR2 sequences are SGHRS and YFSETQ. DNA of the CDR3: TGCGCCAGCAGCTTGGGTGCAGGGATGCAGCCCCAGCATTTT. Residues: CASSLGAGMQPQHF.

CDR3: CASSLGTGPGNTIYF. DNA for the CDR3: TGCGCCAGCAGCCTGGGGACAGGTCCTGGAAACACCATATATTTT. The V gene is TRBV4-1, the J gene TRBJ1-3; 8 bases are shared with TRBD1. Germline CDR1 and CDR2: MGHRA and YSYEKL. The CDR3 consists of 15 residues. The ends lost 4 bases at V and 2 bases at J; junction bases unmatched: 4.

V usage is TRBV6-5 and J usage is TRBJ1-1; 7 bases line up with TRBD1. This CDR3 comprises 13 residues. V was pared by 5 bases and J by 6 bases, with 6 bases of the junction left unmatched. The V gene's germline CDR1 is MNHEY and CDR2 SVGAGI. CDR3: CASSKDREAEAFF. CDR3 coding DNA: TGTGCCAGCAGTAAAGACAGGGAGGCTGAAGCTTTCTTT.

V usage is TRBV7-9 and J usage is TRBJ2-3; D remains ambiguous. The ends were cut back, 7 bases at V and 0 bases at J, with 2 bases in the middle. The CDR3 sequence is 11 residues long. CDR1 is SEHNR and CDR2 is FQNEAQ in the germline V gene (reference sequence). Written as DNA, the CDR3 is TGTGCCAGCACTAGCACAGATACGCAGTATTTT. This translates into CASTSTDTQYF. The full variable domain, in which reference TRBV7-9 and TRBJ2-3 provide the parts outside the CDR3, is DTGVSQNPRHKITKRGQNVTFRCDPISEHNRLYWYRQTLGQGPEFLTYFQNEAQLEKSRLLSDRFSAERPKGSFSTLEIQRTEQGDSAMYLCASTSTDTQYFGPGTRLTVL.

The V gene is TRBV27, the J gene TRBJ2-7; TRBD2 is a possible D gene (6 bases). Germline values: CDR1 MNHEY, CDR2 SMNVEV (reference sequence). The CDR3 covers 13 residues. V gave up 0 bases and J gave up 6 bases, with 9 bases separating them. The CDR3 reads CASSLSWGLEQYF. CDR3 sequence (DNA): TGTGCCAGCAGTTTATCTTGGGGACTCGAGCAGTACTTC.

The V call is TRBV19, the J call TRBJ1-5; 7 bases align to TRBD1. Per the germline V gene, CDR1 is LNHDA and CDR2 is SQIVND (reference sequence). The CDR3 consists of 13 residues. Trimming cost V 4 bases and J 5 bases; bases outside gene matches: 2. The CDR3 DNA follows: TGTGCCAGTAGTAGACAGGGAGATCAGCCCCAGCATTTT. Protein product: CASSRQGDQPQHF. Variable domain in full (rest from reference TRBV19 and TRBJ1-5): DGGITQSPKYLFRKEGQNVTLSCEQNLNHDAMYWYRQDPGQGLRLIYYSQIVNDFQKGDIAEGYSVSREKKESFPLTVTSAQKNPTAFYLCASSRQGDQPQHFGDGTRLSIL.

This chain links TRBV5-1 with TRBJ1-4; D is unclear. V was cut by 5 bases and J by 5 bases, with 4 bases left in between. Germline V lookup: CDR1 SGHRS, CDR2 YFSETQ. This CDR3 has 11 amino acids. The CDR3 loop reads CASRLNEKLFF. CDR3 in DNA: TGCGCCAGCAGACTGAATGAAAAACTGTTTTTT.

The chain carries TRBV11-2 and TRBJ2-1; a possible D gene is TRBD2 (5 bases). The V and J ends lost 2 bases and 9 bases respectively, with 20 bases between them. The CDR3 has 16 amino acids. The germline gives CDR1 SGHAT, CDR2 FQNNGV. The CDR3 DNA is TGTGCCAGCAGCTTACACGGACTTGGTCCCGGCGGTGAGCAGTTCTTC. This encodes CASSLHGLGPGGEQFF. Full variable domain (remainder filled in from reference TRBV11-2 and TRBJ2-1): EAGVAQSPRYKIIEKRQSVAFWCNPISGHATLYWYQQILGQGPKLLIQFQNNGVVDDSQLPKDRFSAERLKGVDSTLKIQPAKLEDSAVYLCASSLHGLGPGGEQFFGPGTRLTVL.

The chain joins TRBV7-9 to TRBJ1-2; D not certain. This CDR3 is built from 14 residues. V was cut by 1 base and J by 10 bases, with 16 bases left in between. Germline V gene sequence: CDR1 SEHNR, CDR2 FQNEAQ (reference sequence). CDR3: CASSLVISGEDYTF. CDR3 nucleotide sequence: TGTGCCAGCAGCTTAGTAATATCCGGGGAGGACTACACCTTC.

This rearrangement joins TRBV10-1 to TRBJ2-2, with D possibly TRBD1 on 7 matching bases. CDR3 length: 15 residues. V was shortened by 3 bases and J by 4 bases, with 12 bases between the two germline ends. Per the germline V gene, CDR1 is WNHNN and CDR2 is SYGVQD (reference sequence). The CDR3 sequence is CASSERQGGTGELFF. The CDR3 bases are TGCGCCAGCAGTGAACGGCAGGGGGGCACCGGGGAGCTGTTTTTT.

The rearrangement uses TRBV4-1 and TRBJ2-7; 11 positions match TRBD1. The germline CDR1 and CDR2 sequences are MGHRA and YSYEKL. There are 15 residues in the CDR3. The J segment lost 3 bases and the V segment lost 4 bases, leaving 5 bases of the junction unmatched. CDR3: CASSPGTGGIYEQYF. CDR3 nucleotides: TGCGCCAGCAGCCCCGGGACAGGGGGAATCTACGAGCAGTACTTC.

This clone was detected once. At the DNA level, this CDR3 is encoded by other sequences in the same sample as well. The V and J genes are TRBV27 and TRBJ2-2; TRBD1 aligns across 7 bases. Germline V CDR1 and CDR2: MNHEY, SMNVEV (reference sequence). The junction had 6 bases not matched to a gene; V was cut back by 3 bases and J by 5 bases. The length of the CDR3 is 15 residues. The DNA of the CDR3 is TGTGCCAGCAGTTTGAGACAGGGAAGAACCGGGGAGCTGTTTTTT. Its protein product is CASSLRQGRTGELFF.

The rearrangement joins TRBV4-1 to TRBJ2-5; D gene ambiguous. This CDR3 spans 13 amino acids. Germline V gene data show CDR1 as MGHRA and CDR2 as YSYEKL. V was clipped by 1 base and J by 4 bases, with 7 bases between them. CDR3 residues: CASSQVIRETQYF. DNA of the CDR3: TGCGCCAGCAGCCAAGTAATCCGAGAGACCCAGTACTTC.

The chain carries TRBV4-1 and TRBJ2-7, with TRBD2 as a possible D gene (6 bases). CDR3 length equals 14 residues. Germline V gene sequence: CDR1 MGHRA, CDR2 YSYEKL. Trimming removed 3 bases at V and 3 bases at J, with 12 bases between. This CDR3 is CASSHVGRDYEQYF. In DNA form, the CDR3 reads TGCGCCAGCAGCCACGTCGGGAGAGACTACGAGCAGTACTTC.

The rearrangement joins TRBV30 to TRBJ1-2; TRBD1 matches at 9 bases. The germline CDR1 and CDR2 sequences are GTSNPN and SVGIG (reference sequence). This CDR3 has 14 amino acids. V shed 3 bases, J shed 8 bases, and the junction held 10 bases outside the gene matches. CDR3 protein: CAWRATGGLGGYTF. The CDR3 bases are TGTGCCTGGAGAGCAACAGGGGGCTTGGGAGGCTACACCTTC.

Worth noting for this clone: The same CDR3 can be traced to other DNA sequences in this sample. The genes are TRBV27 and TRBJ2-2; D ambiguous. Trimming pared 0 bases from V and 5 bases from J, leaving 4 bases between. Germline CDR1 reads MNHEY; CDR2 reads SMNVEV (reference sequence). The CDR3 is made up of 13 amino acids. Here the CDR3 reads CASSLSRTGELFF. The CDR3 region has the DNA TGTGCCAGCAGTTTATCGAGAACCGGGGAGCTGTTTTTT.

This clone appeared a few times. Within the sample, other DNA sequences also encode this same CDR3. This sequence joins TRBV7-6 and TRBJ1-1, with 8 bases fitting TRBD1. J was trimmed by 1 base and V by 2 bases; bases with no gene match: 3. The CDR3 extends over 15 amino acids. Germline loops: CDR1 SGHVS, CDR2 FNYEAQ. In DNA, the CDR3 is TGTGCCAGCAGCTTATGGACAGGGAGGAACACTGAAGCTTTCTTT. Protein product: CASSLWTGRNTEAFF.

V gene TRBV2 combines with J gene TRBJ1-5; possible D gene TRBD1, 5 bases. Deletions cut 3 bases from V and 6 bases from J, with 12 bases between. The CDR3 consists of 14 residues. Germline V gene sequence: CDR1 SNHLY, CDR2 FYNNEI. CDR3 protein: CASSDRAPVQPQHF. CDR3 nucleotide sequence: TGTGCCAGCAGTGACAGGGCCCCCGTTCAGCCCCAGCATTTT.

The V gene is TRBV27, the J gene TRBJ2-5; D unresolved. The CDR3 spans 13 residues. Looked up from germline, CDR1 is MNHEY and CDR2 is SMNVEV (reference sequence). The V and J ends lost 4 bases and 4 bases respectively, with 10 bases between them. DNA for the CDR3: TGTGCCAGCAGTTCCCTGACTGGAGAGACCCAGTACTTC. Its translation: CASSSLTGETQYF.